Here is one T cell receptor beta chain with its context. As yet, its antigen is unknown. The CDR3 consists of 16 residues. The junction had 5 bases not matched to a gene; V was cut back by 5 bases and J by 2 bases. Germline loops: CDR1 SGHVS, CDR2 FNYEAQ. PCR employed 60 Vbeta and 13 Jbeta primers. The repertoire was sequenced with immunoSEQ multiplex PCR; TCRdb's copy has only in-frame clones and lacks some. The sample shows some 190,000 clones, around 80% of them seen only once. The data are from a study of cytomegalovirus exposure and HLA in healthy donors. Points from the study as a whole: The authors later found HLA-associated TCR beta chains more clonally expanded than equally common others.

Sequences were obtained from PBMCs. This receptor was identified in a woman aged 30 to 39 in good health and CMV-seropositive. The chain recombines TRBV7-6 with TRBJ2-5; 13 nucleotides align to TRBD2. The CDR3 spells CASSRKLAGGQETQYF. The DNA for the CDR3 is TGTGCCAGCAGCCGAAAACTAGCGGGGGGGCAAGAGACCCAGTACTTC.